This TCR beta chain was sequenced for a study of T cell changes during pregnancy in multiple sclerosis. The CDR3 spans 14 residues. Per germline, CDR1 SGHDT and CDR2 YYEEEE. V gave up 0 bases and J gave up 2 bases, with 9 bases separating them. Only in-frame clones appear in the TCRdb table, and some are missing; sequencing was by immunoSEQ multiplex PCR. The data hold 50,000 to 70,000 clones, with 91% observed a single time. The chain has TRBV5-6 and TRBJ2-7; tentative D call: TRBD2 (5 bases). This receptor was taken from a female donor in good health, enrolled as a control in a pregnancy study. This material consisted of peripheral blood, taken in the third trimester of pregnancy. The CDR3 reads CASSLAEGPYEQYF. The DNA of the CDR3 is TGTGCCAGCAGCTTGGCCGAGGGTCCCTACGAGCAGTACTTC.